The sequence of this T cell receptor (beta chain) was determined in a study of T cell responses to AZD1222 COVID-19 vaccine (dated by TCRdb to about 2021). Regarding the research as a whole: A total of just over 230 trial participants underwent TCR sequencing, of whom roughly 210 had received two doses of AZD1222 and some 25 had received two doses of the MenACWY control vaccine. Trial participants were enrolled by age into 18-55, 56-69 and 70-plus year subgroups, with around 140, 26 and 57 TCR-sequenced participants respectively.

Comments on this clone: This receptor's antigen is unknown. No base quality information exists; no much larger clone differs at one position.

The CDR3 regions of human TCRbeta chains were subjected to immunosequencing. The source study handled its data this way. Repertoire TCRs were checked for matches against a reference library of SARS-CoV-2-specific TCRs that had been generated using the MIRA antigen-specificity platform. Breadth was defined as the fraction of unique TCRs that were SARS-CoV-2-associated. Depth was defined as the fraction of total T cells that were SARS-CoV-2-associated. Using the MIRA data, every spike-specific TCR was mapped to the spike region that the TCR reacted to and assigned to either a CD4 or a CD8 class. Log10-transformed breadth and depth values were compared by one-way ANOVA with Sidak's multiple comparisons tests. This immuneACCESS table, as held by TCRdb, lists in-frame sequences with V and J called but not all clones. Of the missing ones, under half trace to an unresolved V gene in checked studies; the others have no known cause. V, J and clone size reflect that table, while D and trimming were determined from the DNA. This sample holds approximately 89,000 clones; 85% to 95% were observed only once. The ten largest clones represent 11% of the sample.

The research as a whole found: Epitopes outside the regions mutated in the B.1.351 and B.1.1.7 variants were reportedly recognized by nearly half of the unique spike-specific TCRs. Vaccine-associated CD4 TCRs spanned the whole spike protein, with dominant responses in regions 160-218 and 743-854. No day 14 peak-response samples were available, so repertoires were characterized only after the peak T cell response. Only 5 to 7 AZD1222 recipients were SARS-CoV-2 seropositive at baseline, limiting conclusions about previously exposed vaccinees. Participants were mostly white British and included more females than males, and it was suggested by the authors that clonal diversity may have been underestimated. The 56-69-year group was small, and its depth increase did not reach significance, likely because of low power. Spike-specific TCR breadth and depth rose significantly after two AZD1222 doses compared with day 0 and with MenACWY recipients.

From cysteine to phenylalanine, the CDR3 is 15 amino acids long. This entry keeps only the CDR3 DNA: 45 bases, framed from base 1. Between the V and J ends, shortened by 6 bases and 4 bases respectively, the junction contains 16 bases. The germline V gene specifies MDHEN as CDR1 and SYDVKM as CDR2. The time point tag for this specimen amounts to: about 28 days (+/-7) after the second vaccine dose. AZD1222 recipients given second doses at about 4 weeks or at about 12 weeks were pooled, since spike-specific TCR depth and breadth were not found to differ between the two schedules. Vaccinee samples were obtained from the UK trials COV001 and COV002, which included a single-blind randomized controlled phase 2/3 trial of AZD1222 (ChAdOx1 nCoV-19) in healthy adults. For TCRbeta chain sequencing, PBMC samples were collected from trial participants at day 0 and at day 28 after the second dose.

The chain couples TRBV28 to TRBJ1-5, with a tentative D gene TRBD1 over 5 matching bases. The origin of this receptor is an adult who received the AZD1222 COVID-19 vaccine. The material sequenced was peripheral blood, taken 28 days after the second AZD1222 dose. The DNA sequence reads TGTGCCAGCAGATCCTGGAGGGGTGGGAATCAGCCCCAGCATTTT. It encodes CASRSWRGGNQPQHF.